These T cell receptor beta chains were read from a single sample in a study of blood T cell repertoires in COVID-19. Some clones are missing from TCRdb's copy, which holds only in-frame ones; the method was immunoSEQ multiplex PCR. The data contain 200,000 or so clones, under 85% of them seen just once; the ten biggest clones take up about 1.8%. Input material: PBMCs or T cells enriched from blood (not recorded which). These receptors were obtained from a man aged 60 to 75 who had recovered from COVID-19. Each CDR3 is given with its conserved first and last residue. The D gene is left open where the match is weak. For some rows the clone size is stated as once, few or many, or as a class when expanded; others skip it.

>-|-|TRBV4-3|TRBJ1-2
CASSQDGQGGSYGYTF
TGCGCCAGCAGCCAAGATGGGCAGGGAGGCTCGTATGGCTACACCTTC
>-|-|TRBV3-1/TRBV3-2|TRBJ1-4
CASSQDLAVNEKLFF
TGTGCCAGCAGCCAAGATTTGGCGGTTAATGAAAAACTGTTTTTT
>TRBD1|once|TRBV3-1/TRBV3-2|TRBJ1-5
CASSHGTGGLSNQPQHF
TGTGCCAGCAGCCATGGGACAGGGGGTTTGAGCAATCAGCCCCAGCATTTT
>-|-|TRBV7-9|TRBJ2-2
CASSGINTGELFF
TGTGCCAGCAGTGGCATAAACACCGGGGAGCTGTTTTTT
>TRBD1|few|TRBV7-8|TRBJ1-6
CASSLQTGNNSPLHF
TGTGCCAGCAGCCTCCAGACAGGGAACAATTCACCCCTCCACTTT
>-|-|TRBV7-2|TRBJ2-7
CASSSRPASSYEQYF
TGTGCCAGCAGCTCCCGCCCAGCGTCGTCCTACGAGCAGTACTTC
>TRBD2|few|TRBV18|TRBJ2-2
CASSPKTSGFTGELFF
TGTGCCAGCTCACCGAAGACTAGCGGGTTCACCGGGGAGCTGTTTTTT
>TRBD1|-|TRBV7-8|TRBJ1-1
CASSKGTGPNTEAFF
TGTGCCAGCAGCAAAGGGACAGGGCCGAACACTGAAGCTTTCTTT
>-|-|TRBV7-5|TRBJ2-7
CARSLGDRSSYEQYF
TGTGCCAGAAGCTTAGGGGACAGGAGCTCCTACGAGCAGTACTTC
>-|-|TRBV2|TRBJ1-1
CASSEQGKNTEAFF
TGTGCCAGCAGTGAACAGGGAAAGAACACTGAAGCTTTCTTT
>TRBD1|-|TRBV18|TRBJ1-1
CASSPNGQVATEAFF
TGTGCCAGCTCACCCAACGGACAGGTTGCCACTGAAGCTTTCTTT
>TRBD1|-|TRBV19|TRBJ1-2
CASSILGTGDNYGYTF
TGTGCCAGTAGTATACTCGGGACAGGGGACAACTATGGCTACACCTTC
>-|-|TRBV3-1/TRBV3-2|TRBJ1-4
CASSEGEKLFF
TGTGCCAGCAGCGAGGGTGAAAAACTGTTTTTT
>TRBD1|once|TRBV5-8|TRBJ1-2
CASSLGAGQSYGYTF
TGTGCCAGCAGCTTGGGCGCGGGACAGAGCTATGGCTACACCTTC
>-|few|TRBV27|TRBJ1-1
CASGGLKGTEAFF
TGTGCCAGCGGAGGTTTGAAGGGCACTGAAGCTTTCTTT
>-|-|TRBV18|TRBJ1-5
CASSPERGGQPQHF
TGTGCCAGCTCACCGGAGAGGGGGGGTCAGCCCCAGCATTTT
>TRBD1|-|TRBV19|TRBJ2-1
CASSRGQGAYNEQFF
TGTGCCAGTAGTCGGGGACAGGGGGCCTACAATGAGCAGTTCTTC
>TRBD1|-|TRBV2|TRBJ2-7
CASSEYRGNEQYF
TGTGCCAGCAGTGAATACAGGGGAAACGAGCAGTACTTC
>-|-|TRBV2|TRBJ2-1
CASRRDSSSYNEQFF
TGTGCCAGCAGACGGGACTCTAGCTCCTACAATGAGCAGTTCTTC
>TRBD1|-|TRBV7-9|TRBJ2-7
CASSTGTAYEQYF
TGTGCCAGCTCAACCGGGACAGCCTACGAGCAGTACTTC
>-|-|TRBV29-1|TRBJ2-5
CSGKTRGETQYF
TGCAGCGGAAAAACTAGAGGAGAGACCCAGTACTTC
>-|once|TRBV4-3|TRBJ1-4
CASSQDGGATNEKLFF
TGCGCCAGCAGCCAAGACGGGGGTGCAACTAATGAAAAACTGTTTTTT
>-|-|TRBV3-1/TRBV3-2|TRBJ1-1
CASSQETPGGYKGTEAFF
TGTGCCAGCAGCCAAGAAACCCCTGGGGGCTATAAGGGTACTGAAGCTTTCTTT
>TRBD2|few|TRBV7-2|TRBJ2-1
CASSFGSGGGYNEQFF
TGTGCCAGCAGCTTTGGTAGCGGGGGGGGATACAATGAGCAGTTCTTC
>TRBD1|-|TRBV6-5|TRBJ2-7
CASSYVRGPYEQYF
TGTGCCAGCAGTTACGTTAGGGGGCCCTACGAGCAGTACTTC
>TRBD1|-|TRBV15|TRBJ1-6
CATSGTGPRSPLHF
TGTGCCACCAGCGGGACAGGTCCGAGGTCACCCCTCCACTTT
>-|-|TRBV27|TRBJ2-1
CASRGSAYNEQFF
TGTGCCAGCAGGGGGAGTGCCTACAATGAGCAGTTCTTC